This T cell receptor (beta chain) is from a study of blood T cell repertoires in COVID-19 (dated by TCRdb to 2018 to 2020). Some background on the complete study: Samples from collaborators originated in the United States, Italy and Spain and spanned both the acute and convalescent phases of COVID-19. Deeply sampled blood TCRbeta repertoires from subjects exposed to, actively infected with, or recovered from COVID-19 were included in the dataset. The repertoires were released in a freely available public database intended as a resource for research on the immune response to SARS-CoV-2. A de-identified subject ID, COVID-19 status, age in years and sex were almost always included in the sample metadata. Samples were obtained from the ongoing ImmuneRACE study (first 160 participants) and from over 1,000 subjects provided by 6 global collaborators. Where available, HLA class I and class II types were taken from metadata supplied by the sample provider and were not determined by assay-based typing. The prospective study material was composed of cDNA or gDNA derived from T cells, B-cell-depleted T cells, or PBMCs. Study-wide conclusions, independent of this receptor: The amount of clinical and demographic metadata varied by source and participant and was provided uncurated.

The immunoSEQ Assay, a bias-controlled multiplex PCR, was used to amplify TCRbeta CDR3 regions from genomic DNA. In the source study's methods: Within the assay, amplification of reference gene primers was used to estimate how many nucleated cells each sample contained. To quantify the absolute abundance of each unique TCRbeta CDR3 rearrangement, sequence reads were collapsed and filtered. For each sample, productive Simpson clonality was calculated as the square root of Simpson's diversity index over productive rearrangements. TCRdb re-hosts the immuneACCESS table, in-frame sequences only. Its copies lack some clones; in the studies checked, an unresolved V gene accounts for under half of them, and the cause for the rest is not known. That table furnishes V, J and clone size, whereas the DNA furnished D and trimming. The table for this sample lists roughly 380,000 clones; approximately 87% of them were counted only once. About 1.5% of the sample goes to the ten largest clones.

In the prospective study, participants were roughly 18 to 100 years old, resided in about two dozen geographic areas of the United States, and were enrolled through a virtual design. In the prospective study, participants were assigned to cohorts based on the clinical history participants reported in a screening survey and a study questionnaire. For ImmuneRACE Cohort 3, a participant was defined as recovered based on two consecutive negative NP/OP PCR tests, clearance by a healthcare professional, or resolution of symptoms. In the prospective study, whole blood, serum and a nasopharyngeal or oropharyngeal swab were collected from each participant by mobile phlebotomists. Participants in the prospective study had the option to provide additional blood draws and questionnaires over an approximately 2-month period. Blood samples from the prospective study were shipped frozen or at room temperature prior to DNA extraction.

About this clone itself: Its antigen remains undetermined. It has no much larger one-base neighbor in the sample; base qualities were not kept.

The CDR3 numbers 11 residues from cysteine through phenylalanine. The only DNA kept is the CDR3, 33 bases in frame from the first base. Taken from the germline V gene, the CDR1 and CDR2 loops are MNHEY and SVGAGI. V sheds 1 base and J sheds 7 bases, leaving 5 bases between their ends. Recombination connected TRBV6-5 to TRBJ2-7; the D gene cannot be named for sure. The sequence was collected from a man aged 25 to 45 who had recovered from COVID-19. Sequenced material: PBMCs or T cells enriched from blood (not recorded which). The CDR3 has the sequence CASSYFHEQYF. The nucleotide sequence reads TGTGCCAGCAGTTACTTCCATGAGCAGTACTTC.